This TCR beta chain was captured in a study of CD8+ T cells in alopecia areata. Study in general: Female C3H/HeJ mice aged about 6-11 weeks received skin from roughly 6-12-month-old C3H/HeJ donors with spontaneous alopecia.

Extraction and reverse transcription of RNA yielded cDNA as the sequencing template. Here immunoSEQ multiplex PCR was the method, and the copy in TCRdb shows in-frame clones only, minus some. Sampling found approximately 110,000 clones, none seen once. The CDR3 is made up of 16 amino acids. In germline, CDR1 is NSQYPW, CDR2 LRSPGD (reference sequence). This clone was detected only a few times. Its target is unknown. Mouse names are used for the genes. The CDR3 end is not reached by the read, which stops 4 residues before it; the germline J gene fills it in. Study findings and constraints: With patients, TCR sharing proved less clear than in mice, a difference possibly related to HLA.

The clonotype was recovered from a C3H/HeJ mouse with alopecia areata. Mouse strain MHC haplotype: H2-k. The chain recombines TRBV1 with TRBJ2-5, with TRBD2 identical over 10 bases. Material for sequencing was lesional skin. The sequenced part of the CDR3 DNA is TGCACCTGCAGTGCCCCTCTCTGGGGGGGCGAAGAC. Its protein product is CTCSAPLWGGED. The entire CDR3 protein reads CTCSAPLWGGEDTQYF.